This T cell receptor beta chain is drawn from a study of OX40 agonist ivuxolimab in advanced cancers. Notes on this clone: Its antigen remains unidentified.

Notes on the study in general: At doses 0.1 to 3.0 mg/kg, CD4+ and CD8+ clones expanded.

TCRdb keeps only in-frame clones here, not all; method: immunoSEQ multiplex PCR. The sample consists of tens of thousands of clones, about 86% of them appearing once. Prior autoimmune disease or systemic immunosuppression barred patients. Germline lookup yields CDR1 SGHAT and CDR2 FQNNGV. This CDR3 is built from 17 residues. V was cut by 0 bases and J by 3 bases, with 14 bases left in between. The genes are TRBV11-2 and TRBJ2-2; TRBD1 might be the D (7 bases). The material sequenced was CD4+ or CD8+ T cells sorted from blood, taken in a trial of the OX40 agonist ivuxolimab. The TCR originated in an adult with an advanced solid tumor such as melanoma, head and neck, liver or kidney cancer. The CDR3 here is CASSLDLRRGHTGELFF. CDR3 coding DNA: TGTGCCAGCAGCTTAGATCTGCGGAGGGGGCACACCGGGGAGCTGTTTTTT.